This T cell receptor beta chain is from a study of shared clonotypes between healthy human individuals. At the level of the study: Ranging from 18 to 49 in age, donors were a couple of women and three men.

Germline loops: CDR1 SGHAT, CDR2 FQNNGV. The CDR3 has 15 amino acids. The ends lost 2 bases at V and 5 bases at J; junction bases unmatched: 6. Study observations and caveats: It was the non-shared clonotypes that had lower generation probabilities than clonotypes shared by all four donors.

On this clone itself: Antigen: not known.

Method: immunoSEQ multiplex PCR; TCRdb's copy keeps in-frame clones and lacks some. The table includes about 520,000 clones, approximately 95% detected once. This TCR was sampled from a young woman in good health. The sample was naive CD4+ T cells sorted from blood. Subset defined: CD45RA+ positively selected. This chain connects TRBV11-2 to TRBJ2-5; TRBD2 matches 9 bases. Here the CDR3 reads CASSLSSGTSETQYF. The CDR3 DNA is TGTGCCAGCAGCTTATCTAGCGGGACTTCGGAGACCCAGTACTTC.